This is a list of T cell receptor beta chains from one sample in a study of shared clonotypes between healthy human individuals. Clones were sequenced by immunoSEQ multiplex PCR, and TCRdb holds only the in-frame ones, with some missing. This sample carries more than 2 million clones, over 85% of them seen once, and the ten largest clones take 1% to 1.3%. The specimen was naive CD8+ T cells sorted from blood. These receptors originate from a man younger than 35 in good health. Both conserved end residues are part of each CDR3. The D gene is left open where the match is weak. Clone sizes are given selectively: once, few, many, or a class where the clone is expanded.

.	TRBJ1-1	.	TRBV5-8	TGTGCCAGCAGCTTGATGGCTTTCTTT	CASSLMAFF
.	TRBJ1-6	.	TRBV28	TGTGCCAGCAGTTTAGGGGAATGGGTTTCACCCCTCCACTTT	CASSLGEWVSPLHF
.	TRBJ1-2	.	TRBV4-1	TGCGCCAGCAGCCAAGACCGATCCGGACGGGATTTTCATGGCTACACCTTC	CASSQDRSGRDFHGYTF
.	TRBJ1-1	TRBD1	TRBV13	TGTGCCAGCAGCCCGTGGACAGGGGAGGCCACTGAAGCTTTCTTT	CASSPWTGEATEAFF
.	TRBJ2-7	TRBD2	TRBV6-5	TGTGCCAGCAGTTACTCATGGGGGGAGGGAACCTACGAGCAGTACTTC	CASSYSWGEGTYEQYF
.	TRBJ1-2	TRBD1	TRBV6-1	TGTGCCACTCAGGACAGGGGGACTAACTATGGCTACACCTTC	CATQDRGTNYGYTF
once	TRBJ2-1	.	TRBV7-9	TGTGCCAGCAAAACAGGGGGGGACAATGAGCAGTTCTTC	CASKTGGDNEQFF
.	TRBJ1-2	TRBD1	TRBV9	TGTGCCAGCAGCGTCGGAGAACAGGGGACCCCGATAACCTTC	CASSVGEQGTPITF
.	TRBJ1-2	.	TRBV2	TGTGCCAGCAGTGAAAGACAGGTCGATGGCTACACCTTC	CASSERQVDGYTF
once	TRBJ2-2	TRBD1	TRBV19	TGTGCCAGTGGCCGGGACAGTCCTCGGGTAGGGTTTTCCGGGGAGCTGTTTTTT	CASGRDSPRVGFSGELFF
.	TRBJ2-7	.	TRBV13	TGTGCCAGCAGCCCCCGGAGCGTAGCCTACGAGCAGTACTTC	CASSPRSVAYEQYF
.	TRBJ2-1	.	TRBV27	TGTGCCAGCAGTTTGGGGGGACCCACCGCATACAATGAGCAGTTCTTC	CASSLGGPTAYNEQFF
.	TRBJ2-7	TRBD1	TRBV5-1	TGCGCCAGCAGCTTGGTTGGTGGACAGGGGTACCACGAGCAGTACTTC	CASSLVGGQGYHEQYF
.	TRBJ1-2	.	TRBV9	TGTGCCAGCAGCGTAGACACAAGATATGGCTACACCTTC	CASSVDTRYGYTF
.	TRBJ2-7	.	TRBV27	TGTGCCAGCAGTTTGTCGGCCGGGACTTCATCCTACGAGCAGTACTTC	CASSLSAGTSSYEQYF
once	TRBJ1-2	.	TRBV6-6	TGTGCCAGCAGTTACCTAAGTGAGAACTATGGCTACACCTTC	CASSYLSENYGYTF
.	TRBJ2-7	.	TRBV7-7	TGTGCTAGCAGCCTCTCAGGTTCCTACGAGCAGTACTTC	CASSLSGSYEQYF
.	TRBJ2-7	TRBD1	TRBV14	TGTGCCAGCAGCCGCCGTCCGGGACAGGGAATGGGCAACTACGAGCAGTACTTC	CASSRRPGQGMGNYEQYF
.	TRBJ1-5	.	TRBV28	TGTGCCACCCAATGGGTTACGGGGAGCAATCAGCCCCAGCATTTT	CATQWVTGSNQPQHF
.	TRBJ2-7	.	TRBV6-1	TGTGCCAGCAGTGAATTTGGGGGCAACGGCGAGCAGTACTTC	CASSEFGGNGEQYF
.	TRBJ2-1	.	TRBV11-2	TGTGCCAGCAGCTTGGCGGGATGGGGCTACAATGAGCAGTTCTTC	CASSLAGWGYNEQFF
.	TRBJ1-1	TRBD1	TRBV23-1	TGCGCCAGCAGCGTCCAGGACAGGGTGACCTTGAACACTGAAGCTTTCTTT	CASSVQDRVTLNTEAFF
few	TRBJ1-5	TRBD1	TRBV27	TGTGCCAGCAGTTCAACAGGGGGCAATCAGCCCCAGCATTTT	CASSSTGGNQPQHF
.	TRBJ2-7	TRBD2	TRBV29-1	TGCAGCGGAGCCCTAGCGGGGGCCTACGAGCAGTACTTC	CSGALAGAYEQYF
.	TRBJ2-2	TRBD1	TRBV5-1	TGCGCCAGCAGCTCGACAGGGTTAAGGAGTTTTACCGGGGAGCTGTTTTTT	CASSSTGLRSFTGELFF
.	TRBJ2-2	.	TRBV19	TGTGCCAGTGTCGCGCGGGCCGGGGAGCTGTTTTTT	CASVARAGELFF
.	TRBJ2-3	.	TRBV7-9	TGTGCCAGCAGCTTAGAACAGAGCACAGATACGCAGTATTTT	CASSLEQSTDTQYF
once	TRBJ2-7	.	TRBV15	TGTGCCACCAGCCAAAACCGGGCCCTCTCCTACGAGCAGTACTTC	CATSQNRALSYEQYF
.	TRBJ2-1	.	TRBV5-1	TGCGCCAGCAGCTTGGGCTTGTCCTACAATGAGCAGTTCTTC	CASSLGLSYNEQFF
.	TRBJ2-1	TRBD2	TRBV9	TGTGCCAGCAGTGGCGCGGGAGGGCCTGTCTATGAGCAGTTCTTC	CASSGAGGPVYEQFF
.	TRBJ2-2	.	TRBV19	TGTGCCAGTAGTCCCACCGAGGCCGGGGAGCTGTTTTTT	CASSPTEAGELFF
.	TRBJ1-4	.	TRBV11-2	TGTGCCAGCAGCTTAGTCCGCGGGACTAATGAAAAACTGTTTTTT	CASSLVRGTNEKLFF
.	TRBJ2-1	TRBD2	TRBV6-4	TGTGCCAGCAGTGCCGGGACTAGCGGGGGGTGGTACAATGAGCAGTTCTTC	CASSAGTSGGWYNEQFF
.	TRBJ1-4	.	TRBV5-5	TGTGCCAGCAGTCAAGAGCCTGGCTTTTTGAATGAAAAACTGTTTTTT	CASSQEPGFLNEKLFF
.	TRBJ1-6	.	TRBV27	TGTGCCAGCAGTGGATTCTCCTATAATTCACCCCTCCACTTT	CASSGFSYNSPLHF
.	TRBJ2-3	.	TRBV5-6	TGTGCCAGCAGCTTCCAGGCAGACACAGATACGCAGTATTTT	CASSFQADTDTQYF
.	TRBJ1-2	TRBD1	TRBV15	TGTGCCACCAGCAGGAGCGACAGGGGGGGCTATGGCTACACCTTC	CATSRSDRGGYGYTF
.	TRBJ2-3	.	TRBV5-6	TGTGCCAGCAGCCCCTATCCCGGCACAGATACGCAGTATTTT	CASSPYPGTDTQYF
once	TRBJ2-7	TRBD1	TRBV7-2	TGTGCCAGCAGCAACTTGGACAGGGGCTACGAGCGGTACTTC	CASSNLDRGYERYF
.	TRBJ2-1	TRBD2	TRBV7-9	TGTGCCAGCACGATAGCGGGAGCCTACAATGAGCAGTTCTTC	CASTIAGAYNEQFF
few	TRBJ2-7	TRBD2	TRBV12-5	TGTGCTAGTGGTTTGGTACTGGCGGGTAGCGGGACGAACGAGCAGTACTTC	CASGLVLAGSGTNEQYF
.	TRBJ2-7	TRBD1	TRBV27	TGTGCCAGCAGTTCCTCTTGGGACAGGGTTGGCGAGCAGTACTTC	CASSSSWDRVGEQYF
.	TRBJ1-6	.	TRBV5-8	TGTGCCAGCAGCTCAGCTCCGGGTCAGTATTCACCCCTCCACTTT	CASSSAPGQYSPLHF